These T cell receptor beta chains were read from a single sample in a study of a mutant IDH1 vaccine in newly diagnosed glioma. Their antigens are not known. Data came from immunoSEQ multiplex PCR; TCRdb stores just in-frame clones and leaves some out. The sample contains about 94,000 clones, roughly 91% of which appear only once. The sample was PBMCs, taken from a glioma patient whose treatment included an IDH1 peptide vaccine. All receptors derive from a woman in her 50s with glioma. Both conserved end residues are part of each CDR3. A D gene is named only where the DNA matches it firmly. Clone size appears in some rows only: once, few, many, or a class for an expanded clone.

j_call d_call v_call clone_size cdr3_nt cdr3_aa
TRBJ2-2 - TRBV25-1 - TGTGCCAGCAGTGTCTCAGGGGCGCGGACCGGGGAGCTGTTTTTT CASSVSGARTGELFF
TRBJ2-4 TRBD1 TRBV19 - TGTGCCAGTAGTATCAGGCAGGGGGACAAAAACATTCAGTACTTC CASSIRQGDKNIQYF
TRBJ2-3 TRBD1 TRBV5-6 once TGTGCCAGCAATAACAGGGGAACAGATACGCAGTATTTT CASNNRGTDTQYF
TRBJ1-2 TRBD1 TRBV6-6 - TGTGCCAGCAGTTTGGACAGGGAGAATGGCTACACCTTC CASSLDRENGYTF
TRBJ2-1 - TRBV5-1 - TGCGCCAGCAGCTCCGGGAGCCCCTACAATGAGCAGTTCTTC CASSSGSPYNEQFF
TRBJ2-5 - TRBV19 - TGTGCCAGTAGACCTACAGGAGGGGTTTGGGCCCAGTACTTC CASRPTGGVWAQYF
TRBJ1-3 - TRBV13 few TGTGCCAGCAGCTTCGGCCACTCTGGAAACACCATATATTTT CASSFGHSGNTIYF
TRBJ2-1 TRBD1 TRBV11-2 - TGTGCCAGCAAATTTGGGAGCGGGACAGGGAATGAGCAGTTCTTC CASKFGSGTGNEQFF
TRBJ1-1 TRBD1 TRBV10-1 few TGCGCCAGCAGTGAGTTGGGACAGGTTGAAGCTTTCTTT CASSELGQVEAFF
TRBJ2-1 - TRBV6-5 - TGTGCCAGCAGTTACGGGATTTACAATGAGCAGTTCTTC CASSYGIYNEQFF